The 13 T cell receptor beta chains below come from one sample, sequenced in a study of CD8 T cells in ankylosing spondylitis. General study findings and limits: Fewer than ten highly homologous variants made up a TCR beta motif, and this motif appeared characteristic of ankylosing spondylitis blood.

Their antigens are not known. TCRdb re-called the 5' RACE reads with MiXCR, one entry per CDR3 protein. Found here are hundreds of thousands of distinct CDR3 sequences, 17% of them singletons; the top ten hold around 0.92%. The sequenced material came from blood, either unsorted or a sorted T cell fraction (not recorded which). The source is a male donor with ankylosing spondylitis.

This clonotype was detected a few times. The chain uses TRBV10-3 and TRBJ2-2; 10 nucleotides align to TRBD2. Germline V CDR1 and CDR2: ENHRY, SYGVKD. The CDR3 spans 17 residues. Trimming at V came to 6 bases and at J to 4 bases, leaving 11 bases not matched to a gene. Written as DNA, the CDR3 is TGTGCCATCAGCGCTCTAGCGGGAGATTCGGGCACCGGGGAGCTGTTTTTT. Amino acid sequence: CAISALAGDSGTGELFF.

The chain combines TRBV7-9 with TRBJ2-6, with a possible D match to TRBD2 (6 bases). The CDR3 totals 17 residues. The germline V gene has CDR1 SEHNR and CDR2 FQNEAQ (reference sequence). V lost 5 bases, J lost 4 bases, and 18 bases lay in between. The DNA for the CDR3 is TGTGCCAGCAGCAGACCGAAGACTAGATCCGGGGCCAACGTCCTGACTTTC. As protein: CASSRPKTRSGANVLTF.

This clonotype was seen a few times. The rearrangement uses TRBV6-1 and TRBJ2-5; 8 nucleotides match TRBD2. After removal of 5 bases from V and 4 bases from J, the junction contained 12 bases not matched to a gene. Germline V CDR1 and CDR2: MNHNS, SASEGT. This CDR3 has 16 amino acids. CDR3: CASSRNEREYRETQYF. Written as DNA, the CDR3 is TGTGCCAGCAGTCGTAACGAGCGGGAGTATCGAGAGACCCAGTACTTC.

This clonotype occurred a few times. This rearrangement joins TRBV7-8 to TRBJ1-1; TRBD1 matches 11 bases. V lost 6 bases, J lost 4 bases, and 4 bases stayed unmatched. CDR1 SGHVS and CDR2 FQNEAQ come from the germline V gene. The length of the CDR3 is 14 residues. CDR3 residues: CASRTGTGGTEAFF. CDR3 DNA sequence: TGTGCCAGCAGAACCGGGACAGGGGGCACTGAAGCTTTCTTT.

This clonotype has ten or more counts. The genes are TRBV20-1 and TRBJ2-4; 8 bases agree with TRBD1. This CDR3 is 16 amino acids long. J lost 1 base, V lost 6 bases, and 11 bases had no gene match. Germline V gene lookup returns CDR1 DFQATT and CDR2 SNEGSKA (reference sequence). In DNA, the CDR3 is TGCAGTGCCTACCTCCGGACAGGGAGGGCCAAAAACATTCAGTACTTC. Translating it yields CSAYLRTGRAKNIQYF.

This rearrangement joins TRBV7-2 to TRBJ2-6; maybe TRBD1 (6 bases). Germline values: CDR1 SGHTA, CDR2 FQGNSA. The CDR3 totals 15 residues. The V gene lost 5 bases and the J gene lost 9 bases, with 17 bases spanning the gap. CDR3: CASSLQGSLGNVLTF. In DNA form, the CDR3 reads TGTGCCAGCAGCCTCCAGGGGTCTTTGGGCAACGTCCTGACTTTC.

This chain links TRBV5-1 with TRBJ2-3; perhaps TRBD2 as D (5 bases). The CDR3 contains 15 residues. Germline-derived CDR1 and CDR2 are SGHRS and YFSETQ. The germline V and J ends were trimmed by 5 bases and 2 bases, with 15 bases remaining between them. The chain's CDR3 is CASSSTIPNTDTQYF. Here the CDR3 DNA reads TGCGCCAGCAGTTCGACTATTCCTAACACAGATACGCAGTATTTT.

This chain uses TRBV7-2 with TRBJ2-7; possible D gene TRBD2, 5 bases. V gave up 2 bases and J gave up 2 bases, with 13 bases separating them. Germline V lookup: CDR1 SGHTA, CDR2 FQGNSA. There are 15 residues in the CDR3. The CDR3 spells CASSLRSEFAYEQYF. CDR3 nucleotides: TGTGCCAGCAGCTTACGTAGCGAATTTGCCTACGAGCAGTACTTC.

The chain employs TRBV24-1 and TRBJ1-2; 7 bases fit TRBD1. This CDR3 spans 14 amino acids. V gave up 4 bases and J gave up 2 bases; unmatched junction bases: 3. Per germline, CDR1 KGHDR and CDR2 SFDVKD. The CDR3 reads CATSDPRGNYGYTF. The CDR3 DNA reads TGTGCCACCAGTGACCCCAGGGGGAACTATGGCTACACCTTC.

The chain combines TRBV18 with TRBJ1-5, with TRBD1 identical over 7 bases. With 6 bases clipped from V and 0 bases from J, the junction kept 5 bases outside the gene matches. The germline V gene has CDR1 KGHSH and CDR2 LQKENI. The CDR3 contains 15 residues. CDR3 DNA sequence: TGTGCCAGCTCTTACGGGACAGTTAGCAATCAGCCCCAGCATTTT. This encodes CASSYGTVSNQPQHF. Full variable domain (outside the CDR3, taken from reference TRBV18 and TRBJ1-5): NAGVMQNPRHLVRRRGQEARLRCSPMKGHSHVYWYRQLPEEGLKFMVYLQKENIIDESGMPKERFSAEFPKEGPSILRIQQVVRGDSAAYFCASSYGTVSNQPQHFGDGTRLSIL.

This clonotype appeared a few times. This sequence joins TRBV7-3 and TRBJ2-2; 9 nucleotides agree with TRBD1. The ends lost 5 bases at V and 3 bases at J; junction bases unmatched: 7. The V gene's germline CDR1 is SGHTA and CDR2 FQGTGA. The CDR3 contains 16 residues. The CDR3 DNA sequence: TGTGCCAGCAGCCCACAGGGGGCGCGGGACACCGGGGAGCTGTTTTTT. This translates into CASSPQGARDTGELFF.

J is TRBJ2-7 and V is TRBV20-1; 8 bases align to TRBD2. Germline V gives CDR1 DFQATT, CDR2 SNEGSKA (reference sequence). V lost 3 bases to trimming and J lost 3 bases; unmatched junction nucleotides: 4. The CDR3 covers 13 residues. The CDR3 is CSASRTSSYEQYF. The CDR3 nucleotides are TGCAGTGCTAGCAGGACTAGCAGCTACGAGCAGTACTTC.

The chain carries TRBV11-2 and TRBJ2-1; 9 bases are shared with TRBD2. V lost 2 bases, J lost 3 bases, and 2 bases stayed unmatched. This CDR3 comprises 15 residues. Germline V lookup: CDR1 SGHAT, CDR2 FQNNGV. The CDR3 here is CASSLWTSDYNEQFF. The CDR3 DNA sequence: TGTGCCAGCAGCTTATGGACTAGCGACTACAATGAGCAGTTCTTC.